Below, 30 T cell receptor beta chains from the same sample are listed, as sequenced in a study of response to subunit inactivated influenza vaccine. TCRdb re-analysed the RT-PCR reads in MiXCR, keeping a single row per CDR3 protein. The table has more than 700,000 distinct CDR3 sequences, approximately 22% seen once. This material consisted of PBMCs from blood, taken less than 6 days after vaccination. These receptors originate from a man aged 50 to 59 who received an inactivated influenza vaccine.

This clonotype was found a few times. This chain links TRBV5-1 with TRBJ2-7; D is unclear. This CDR3 has 12 amino acids. V was clipped by 7 bases and J by 3 bases, with 11 bases between them. Germline V lookup: CDR1 SGHRS, CDR2 YFSETQ. CDR3 nucleotides: TGCGCCAGCCATGAAAAAGACTACGAGCAGTACTTC. Translation gives CASHEKDYEQYF.

This clonotype appeared a few times. The chain carries TRBV2 and TRBJ2-1; no reliable D call. V was shortened by 3 bases and J by 6 bases, with 12 bases between the two germline ends. Germline loops: CDR1 SNHLY, CDR2 FYNNEI. The CDR3 is 14 amino acids. The CDR3 spells CASSDLLVGNEQFF. Here the CDR3 DNA reads TGTGCCAGCAGTGACCTTCTCGTGGGCAATGAGCAGTTCTTC.

The chain recombines TRBV27 with TRBJ2-7; 7 bases line up with TRBD2. Losses at the gene ends were 3 bases for V and 5 bases for J; bases not matched to a gene: 16. Germline values: CDR1 MNHEY, CDR2 SMNVEV (reference sequence). This CDR3 has 17 residues. The CDR3 here is CASSFFPGSGTSNEQYF. CDR3 bases: TGTGCCAGCAGTTTCTTCCCGGGGAGCGGGACTTCCAACGAGCAGTACTTC.

This clonotype came up many times. One end of the junction fails to match germline, which may point to a read error. The V and J genes are TRBV7-2 and TRBJ2-1; D unclear. Germline V gene data show CDR1 as SGHTA and CDR2 as FQGNSA. The CDR3 runs 12 residues. CDR3 sequence: CASSLDYNEQFF. DNA for the CDR3: TGCGCCAGCAGCCTCGATTACAATGAGCAGTTCTTC.

This clonotype came up a few times. The chain links TRBV6-5 to TRBJ2-3; TRBD1 aligns across 9 bases. Germline V gives CDR1 MNHEY, CDR2 SVGAGI. CDR3 length equals 14 residues. The junction had 4 bases not matched to a gene; V was cut back by 2 bases and J by 7 bases. The CDR3 DNA follows: TGTGCCAGCAGTTACGTACAGGGGGCAAATACGCAGTATTTT. Residues: CASSYVQGANTQYF.

V and J are TRBV11-2 and TRBJ2-2; D tentatively reads TRBD1 or TRBD2 (7 bases each). The CDR3 covers 14 residues. CDR1 and CDR2 from the germline V gene are SGHAT and FQNNGV. V was clipped by 11 bases and J by 6 bases, with 19 bases between them. The DNA of the CDR3 is TGTGCCGAGAGCGGGACAGTCGTGGCCGGGGAGCTGTTTTTT. It yields the protein CAESGTVVAGELFF.

The chain carries TRBV10-3 and TRBJ2-2; 7 positions agree with TRBD1. The ends lost 6 bases at V and 5 bases at J; junction bases unmatched: 12. CDR1 ENHRY and CDR2 SYGVKD come from the germline V gene. The CDR3 consists of 16 residues. The CDR3 loop reads CAIRGQLAPSTGELFF. The CDR3 DNA reads as TGTGCCATCAGGGGACAGCTTGCTCCTTCTACCGGGGAGCTGTTTTTT.

This clonotype was counted a few times. The rearrangement joins TRBV6-1 to TRBJ1-5; D is uncertain. The germline V and J ends were trimmed by 4 bases and 5 bases, with 15 bases remaining between them. The CDR3 loop spans 15 amino acids. Germline CDR1 and CDR2: MNHNS and SASEGT. This CDR3 reads CASSGTLSGHQPQHF. DNA for the CDR3: TGTGCCAGCAGTGGGACCCTATCGGGCCATCAGCCCCAGCATTTT.

The chain recombines TRBV10-3 with TRBJ2-1; weak D call: TRBD1 (5 bases). Per germline, CDR1 ENHRY and CDR2 SYGVKD. The CDR3 is 15 residues long. Trimming removed 5 bases at V and 0 bases at J, with 11 bases between. The chain's CDR3 is CAISHQGTSYNEQFF. The CDR3 region has the DNA TGTGCCATCAGTCACCAGGGAACCTCCTACAATGAGCAGTTCTTC.

The chain has TRBV12-3 or TRBV12-4 and TRBJ2-7; D is unresolved. The V end was cut by 3 bases, the J end by 6 bases, with 12 bases between. There are 13 residues in the CDR3. This CDR3 reads CASSFGPRVEQYF. The CDR3 DNA follows: TGTGCCAGCAGTTTTGGGCCTAGGGTCGAGCAGTACTTC.

This clonotype came up a few times. This rearrangement joins TRBV24-1 to TRBJ2-1, with unresolved D. The V gene lost 4 bases and the J gene lost 3 bases, with 6 bases spanning the gap. From germline, CDR1 is KGHDR and CDR2 SFDVKD. The CDR3 extends over 13 amino acids. The CDR3 DNA is TGTGCCACCAGTGAGCTAGACTACAATGAGCAGTTCTTC. As protein: CATSELDYNEQFF.

This clonotype was detected only a few times. V gene TRBV20-1 combines with J gene TRBJ2-7, with a weak D call TRBD2 (5 bases). This CDR3 has 15 residues. Germline lookup yields CDR1 DFQATT and CDR2 SNEGSKA (reference sequence). Trimming stripped 6 bases from V and 4 bases from J, with 22 bases between. The CDR3 sequence is CSAPSSVSVAYEQYF. For the CDR3, the DNA is TGCAGTGCCCCAAGTAGCGTGTCGGTTGCATACGAGCAGTACTTC.

This chain connects TRBV28 to TRBJ1-4; 7 bases match TRBD1. J was trimmed by 8 bases and V by 7 bases; bases with no gene match: 7. Looked up from germline, CDR1 is MDHEN and CDR2 is SYDVKM. There are 13 residues in the CDR3. The CDR3 protein is CASTKTGREKLFF. The CDR3, as DNA: TGTGCCAGCACAAAGACAGGGAGGGAAAAACTGTTTTTT.

This sequence joins TRBV7-2 and TRBJ2-3, with D perhaps TRBD1 or TRBD2 (5 bases each). The CDR3 sequence is 16 residues long. V gave up 5 bases and J gave up 0 bases, with 15 bases separating them. The germline CDR1 and CDR2 sequences are SGHTA and FQGNSA. The CDR3 spells CASSHLMGVSTDTQYF. CDR3 sequence (DNA): TGTGCCAGCAGCCATTTGATGGGGGTGAGCACAGATACGCAGTATTTT. Full variable domain (outside the CDR3, taken from reference TRBV7-2 and TRBJ2-3): GAGVSQSPSNKVTEKGKDVELRCDPISGHTALYWYRQSLGQGLEFLIYFQGNSAPDKSGLPSDRFSAERTGGSVSTLTIQRTQQEDSAVYLCASSHLMGVSTDTQYFGPGTRLTVL.

Only a few counts were recorded for this clonotype. The J gene is TRBJ2-5, the V gene TRBV5-1; tentatively, D is TRBD1 or TRBD2 (6 bases each). V lost 6 bases and J 1 base, leaving 13 bases between the germline ends. Per germline, CDR1 SGHRS and CDR2 YFSETQ. This CDR3 is 14 amino acids long. CDR3 amino acids: CASTQGTAQETQYF. The CDR3 DNA sequence: TGCGCCAGCACCCAGGGGACTGCCCAAGAGACCCAGTACTTC.

The chain recombines TRBV7-9 with TRBJ2-1, with D hard to call. Germline V CDR1 and CDR2: SEHNR, FQNEAQ (reference sequence). Trimming shortened V by 6 bases and J by 8 bases, and 11 bases separated the two germline ends. The CDR3 runs 12 residues. CDR3 sequence reads: CASSTEWYEQFF. The CDR3 nucleotides are TGTGCCAGCAGTACGGAGTGGTATGAGCAGTTCTTC.

This chain connects TRBV19 to TRBJ2-1, with TRBD2 matching over 9 bases. This CDR3 comprises 14 residues. The V gene end was trimmed by 7 bases and the J gene end by 4 bases; junction bases not matched to a gene: 5. CDR1 is LNHDA, CDR2 SQIVND, per germline (reference sequence). The CDR3 loop is CASTRTSAYNEQFF. DNA of the CDR3: TGTGCCAGTACCCGGACTAGCGCTTACAATGAGCAGTTCTTC.

This chain joins TRBV27 and TRBJ2-1; D may correspond to TRBD1 or TRBD2 (5 bases each). There are 15 residues in the CDR3. CDR1 MNHEY and CDR2 SMNVEV come from the germline V gene (reference sequence). V lost 3 bases to trimming and J lost 6 bases, with 15 bases between them. In DNA form, the CDR3 reads TGTGCCAGCAGTTTTGGTTTTGGGGGAGCCAATGAGCAGTTCTTC. Amino acids: CASSFGFGGANEQFF.

Only a few counts were recorded for this clonotype. This chain links TRBV29-1 with TRBJ1-4, with D perhaps TRBD1 (6 bases). V gave up 0 bases and J gave up 8 bases, with 10 bases separating them. Germline V lookup: CDR1 SQVTM, CDR2 ANQGSEA. The CDR3 consists of 13 residues. The CDR3 DNA is TGCAGCGTTGAAGAATCCCAGGGGGAAAAACTGTTTTTT. It yields the protein CSVEESQGEKLFF.

CDR3 in DNA: TGTGCCAGCAGCTTAACTCCGGGACAGGGGCACGGCTACACCTTC. This sequence encodes CASSLTPGQGHGYTF. The chain is built from TRBV7-3 and TRBJ1-2; 10 positions agree with TRBD1. This CDR3 has 15 amino acids. Germline assignment: CDR1 SGHTA and CDR2 FQGTGA. Trimming cost V 0 bases and J 8 bases; bases outside gene matches: 6.

This clonotype was recorded once. The genes are TRBV30 and TRBJ2-2; D gene unclear. The germline CDR1 and CDR2 sequences are GTSNPN and SVGIG (reference sequence). The CDR3 runs 13 residues. Trimming cost V 3 bases and J 8 bases, with 13 bases left between them. CDR3 nucleotide sequence: TGTGCCTGGAGCCCGAGAAGTTTGGGGGAGCTGTTTTTT. Its translation is CAWSPRSLGELFF. Full variable domain (outside the CDR3, taken from reference TRBV30 and TRBJ2-2): SQTIHQWPATLVQPVGSPLSLECTVEGTSNPNLYWYRQAAGRGLQLLFYSVGIGQISSEVPQNLSASRPQDRQFILSSKKLLLSDSGFYLCAWSPRSLGELFFGEGSRLTVL.

The chain combines TRBV20-1 with TRBJ2-2; D not certain. Per the germline V gene, CDR1 is DFQATT and CDR2 is SNEGSKA (reference sequence). V gave up 0 bases and J gave up 2 bases, with 7 bases separating them. The CDR3 runs 14 residues. The CDR3 coding sequence is TGCAGTGCTAGAGATGGGGTTAACACCGGGGAGCTGTTTTTT. This translates into CSARDGVNTGELFF.

This CDR3 is CASSDVAGGPYTQYF. Here the CDR3 DNA reads TGCGCCAGCAGCGACGTAGCGGGGGGGCCGTATACGCAGTATTTT. The rearrangement uses TRBV5-1 and TRBJ2-3, with TRBD2 matching 11 bases. Germline CDR1 reads SGHRS; CDR2 reads YFSETQ. CDR3 length: 15 amino acids. The J segment lost 7 bases and the V segment lost 4 bases, leaving 8 bases of the junction unmatched.

The chain uses TRBV4-2 and TRBJ2-1; D not certain. Germline values: CDR1 LGHNA, CDR2 YNFKEQ. Trimming removed 0 bases from V and 8 bases from J, with 11 bases in between. The CDR3 has 14 amino acids. This CDR3 reads CASSQEALSDEQFF. Here the CDR3 DNA reads TGTGCCAGCAGCCAAGAGGCCCTTTCGGATGAGCAGTTCTTC.

There are many counts of this clonotype. The genes are TRBV12-3 or TRBV12-4 and TRBJ1-1, with a possible D match to TRBD1 (5 bases). The CDR3 is 14 amino acids. V lost 5 bases to trimming and J lost 0 bases, with 10 bases between them. CDR3 bases: TGTGCCAGCAGTCCGGGGGGAGTGAACACTGAAGCTTTCTTT. Amino acids: CASSPGGVNTEAFF.

This clonotype came up many times. The J gene is TRBJ1-1, the V gene TRBV2, with a tentative D call TRBD1 (5 bases). Trimming took 7 bases from V and 8 from J, leaving 11 bases between them. CDR3 length equals 11 residues. Germline V gene sequence: CDR1 SNHLY, CDR2 FYNNEI. CDR3 sequence: CASTQGGEAFF. CDR3 bases: TGTGCCAGCACGCAGGGTGGGGAAGCTTTCTTT.

This clonotype appeared a few times. This chain uses TRBV20-1 with TRBJ2-3; 8 bases line up with TRBD2. Germline CDR1 and CDR2: DFQATT and SNEGSKA (reference sequence). The CDR3 runs to 15 residues. With V trimmed by 0 bases and J by 2 bases, 4 bases remained unmatched. CDR3 amino acids: CSARELAEVTDTQYF. The CDR3 DNA is TGCAGTGCTAGAGAACTAGCGGAAGTCACAGATACGCAGTATTTT.

The chain joins TRBV4-2 to TRBJ2-7; no clear D. Trimming stripped 8 bases from V and 1 base from J, with 12 bases between. The CDR3 is 13 amino acids. CDR1 is LGHNA, CDR2 YNFKEQ, per germline. The CDR3 region is CASSWAHSYEQYF. CDR3 DNA: TGTGCCAGCTCGTGGGCACATTCCTACGAGCAGTACTTC.

V usage is TRBV6-1 and J usage is TRBJ2-1; 11 nucleotides align to TRBD1. The CDR3 totals 15 residues. Germline CDR1 MNHNS, CDR2 SASEGT. V trimming: 6 bases; J trimming: 8 bases; junction bases outside the gene matches: 9. In DNA, the CDR3 is TGTGCCAGCAGCACTGGACAGGGGGCAGTCTATGAGCAGTTCTTC. This gives the protein CASSTGQGAVYEQFF.

The chain recombines TRBV12-3 or TRBV12-4 with TRBJ2-3, with TRBD1 identical over 7 bases. The CDR3 runs to 13 residues. Trimming cost V 6 bases and J 5 bases; bases outside gene matches: 5. CDR3 in amino acids: CASRDRFRDTQYF. For the CDR3, the DNA is TGTGCCAGCAGGGACAGGTTCAGAGATACGCAGTATTTT.